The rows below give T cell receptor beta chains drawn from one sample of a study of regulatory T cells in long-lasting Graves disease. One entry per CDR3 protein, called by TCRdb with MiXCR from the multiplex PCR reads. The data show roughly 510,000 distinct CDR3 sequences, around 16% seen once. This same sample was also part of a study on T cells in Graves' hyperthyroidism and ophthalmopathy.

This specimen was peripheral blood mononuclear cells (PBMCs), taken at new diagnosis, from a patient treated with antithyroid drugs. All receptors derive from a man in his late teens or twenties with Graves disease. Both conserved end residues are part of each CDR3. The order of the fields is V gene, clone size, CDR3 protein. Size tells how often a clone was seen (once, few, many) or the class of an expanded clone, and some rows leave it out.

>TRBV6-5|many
CASSYSASGPQFF
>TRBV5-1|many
CASSLRGQKGSKGTEAFF
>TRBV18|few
CASSSTSPDSYNEQFF
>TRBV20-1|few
CSAAAASNQPQHF
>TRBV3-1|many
CASSQEFPYQETQYF
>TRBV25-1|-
CASSQHGDGELFF
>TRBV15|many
CATSREGSGSSSYNEQFF
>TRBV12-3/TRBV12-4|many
CASSFGREQYF
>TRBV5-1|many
CASSLYVNTEAFF
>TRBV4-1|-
CASSLRTAYNEQFF
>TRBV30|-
CAWRRRGLNQPQHF
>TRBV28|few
CASSFSIREVGELFF
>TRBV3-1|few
CASSQIGLNSYNEQFF